This T cell receptor beta chain was documented in a study of vaccination effects on CD4 cells after COVID-19. Across the study: After about 2 million PBMC were placed in each well, they were cultured with approximately 10 IU/ml IL-2 and 10 ug/ml peptides.

An approximately 10-day culture period preceded the isolation of CD4+ T cells. Prior SARS-CoV-2 infection was absent in the vaccine recipients, as shown by negative nucleocapsid antibodies. The authors exchanged half the medium for IL-2 medium on days 3 and 7. CDR3 length: 20 residues. The V gene end was trimmed by 4 bases and the J gene end by 5 bases; junction bases not matched to a gene: 22. Germline V gene lookup returns CDR1 KGHDR and CDR2 SFDVKD. Whole-study findings and limits: Cross-reactivity with common cold coronaviruses was shown by only 1 of 255 vaccine-induced clones in healthy vaccinees.

The method was immunoSEQ multiplex PCR; TCRdb's version includes in-frame clones alone and lacks a portion of them. The profile shows fewer than 75,000 clones, 77% of them singletons. This clone was observed a single time. Its antigen remains unidentified. This receptor was taken from a human donor who received a COVID-19 vaccine. The chain employs TRBV24-1 and TRBJ2-5; 9 bases agree with TRBD1. The sample consisted of CD4+ T cells from PBMCs cultured without peptide, taken before COVID-19 vaccination. CDR3 residues: CATSDPISPGTGLEGETQYF. The CDR3, as DNA: TGTGCCACCAGTGACCCGATAAGTCCCGGGACAGGGCTTGAGGGGGAGACCCAGTACTTC.